This record concerns one T cell receptor (beta chain) sequence. The data are from a study of blood T cell repertoires in COVID-19. Germline V lookup: CDR1 MNHEY, CDR2 SVGAGI. V shed 6 bases and J shed 4 bases, with 18 bases lying between them. The length of the CDR3 is 15 residues. Sequenced by immunoSEQ multiplex PCR; TCRdb stores in-frame clones only, minus some. There are 200,000 to 300,000 clones in the sample; approximately 85% occur only once, and approximately 2.1% lies in the top ten. This receptor was obtained from a woman aged 45-65 years who had recovered from COVID-19. Input material: PBMCs or T cells enriched from blood (not recorded which). The J gene is TRBJ1-2, the V gene TRBV6-5; D is perhaps TRBD1 (5 bases). The CDR3: CASRGPAWTTYGYTF. The CDR3 DNA reads as TGTGCCAGCAGGGGGCCCGCATGGACCACCTATGGCTACACCTTC.